This entry lists 14 T cell receptor beta chains sequenced from one sample in a study of cytomegalovirus exposure and HLA in healthy donors. PCR amplification relied on 60 Vbeta primers (plus 13 Jbeta primers). Profiled with immunoSEQ multiplex PCR; TCRdb holds only in-frame clones, not every one. The sample yields about 130,000 clones, 83% seen once. The sequenced sample was PBMCs. The source of these receptors is a woman in her thirties or forties in good health and CMV-seropositive.

The chain employs TRBV5-6 and TRBJ1-1; TRBD1 agrees at 8 bases. This CDR3 is 16 amino acids long. V shed 3 bases and J 7 bases; nucleotides not matched to a gene: 14. Germline V gives CDR1 SGHDT, CDR2 YYEEEE. The CDR3 is CASSWDRFVGGDEAFF. In DNA, the CDR3 is TGTGCCAGCAGCTGGGACAGGTTCGTGGGGGGTGATGAAGCTTTCTTT.

The chain has TRBV4-1 and TRBJ2-2; 8 positions agree with TRBD1. Germline loops: CDR1 MGHRA, CDR2 YSYEKL. This CDR3 is built from 15 residues. V was clipped by 4 bases and J by 6 bases; unmatched bases: 7. CDR3 protein: CASSREDRGAGELFF. DNA for the CDR3: TGCGCCAGCAGCCGAGAAGACAGGGGTGCCGGGGAGCTGTTTTTT.

The CDR3 DNA follows: TGTGCCAGTAGTATAGTGGAGGGGAACACCGGGGAGCTGTTTTTT. Protein: CASSIVEGNTGELFF. The chain combines TRBV19 with TRBJ2-2; tentative D call: TRBD2 (6 bases). The CDR3 covers 15 residues. From germline, CDR1 is LNHDA and CDR2 SQIVND (reference sequence). V lost 1 base and J 1 base, leaving 7 bases between the germline ends.

The sample holds a few counts of this clone. The chain links TRBV4-3 to TRBJ2-6; tentative D call: TRBD1 (5 bases). The germline V gene has CDR1 LGHNA and CDR2 YSLEER. The ends were cut back, 3 bases at V and 0 bases at J, with 9 bases in the middle. The CDR3 sequence is 16 residues long. Here the CDR3 reads CASSQDQGSGANVLTF. Here the CDR3 DNA reads TGCGCCAGCAGCCAGGACCAGGGCTCTGGGGCCAACGTCCTGACTTTC.

The chain links TRBV27 to TRBJ1-6, with D perhaps matching TRBD1 (6 bases). The length of the CDR3 is 15 residues. Germline assignment: CDR1 MNHEY and CDR2 SMNVEV (reference sequence). V gave up 0 bases and J gave up 7 bases, with 10 bases separating them. CDR3 loop: CASSLSERGNSPLHF. The CDR3, as DNA: TGTGCCAGCAGTTTATCGGAAAGGGGGAATTCACCCCTCCACTTT.

V gene TRBV19 combines with J gene TRBJ2-7; 14 bases line up with TRBD2. J was trimmed by 4 bases and V by 4 bases; bases with no gene match: 3. Per germline, CDR1 LNHDA and CDR2 SQIVND (reference sequence). This CDR3 contains 15 residues. The CDR3 sequence is CASSTTSGRGYEQYF. The CDR3 nucleotides read TGTGCCAGTAGTACGACTAGCGGGAGGGGGTACGAGCAGTACTTC.

J is TRBJ2-1 and V is TRBV11-3; 8 positions agree with TRBD2. The V gene's germline CDR1 is SGHNT and CDR2 YENEEA. V shed 3 bases, J shed 5 bases, and the junction held 3 bases outside the gene matches. CDR3 length: 14 residues. CDR3 region: CASSLLAGNNEQFF. The CDR3 DNA sequence: TGTGCCAGCAGCTTGCTAGCGGGTAACAATGAGCAGTTCTTC.

CDR3 protein: CASSQEGLNYGYTF. In DNA form, the CDR3 reads TGTGCCAGCAGCCAAGAGGGCCTTAACTATGGCTACACCTTC. This sequence joins TRBV6-5 and TRBJ1-2; no clear D gene. There are 14 residues in the CDR3. Germline V gives CDR1 MNHEY, CDR2 SVGAGI. Trimming left V 6 bases short and J 1 base short, with 12 bases between.

J is TRBJ2-1 and V is TRBV19, with 8 bases identical to TRBD2. The CDR3 sequence is 15 residues long. The trim removed 9 bases at V and 0 bases at J, leaving 7 bases unmatched. Germline V gene lookup returns CDR1 LNHDA and CDR2 SQIVND (reference sequence). Here the CDR3 reads CASTFLAGSYNEQFF. CDR3 DNA: TGTGCCAGCACCTTCCTAGCGGGCTCCTACAATGAGCAGTTCTTC. Drawing the rest from reference TRBV19 and TRBJ2-1, the complete variable domain is DGGITQSPKYLFRKEGQNVTLSCEQNLNHDAMYWYRQDPGQGLRLIYYSQIVNDFQKGDIAEGYSVSREKKESFPLTVTSAQKNPTAFYLCASTFLAGSYNEQFFGPGTRLTVL.

The sample holds one count of this clone. The CDR3 nucleotides are TGTGCCTATTATAGCGGGAGCTCCTACGAGCAGTACTTC. Protein sequence: CAYYSGSSYEQYF. The J gene is TRBJ2-7, the V gene TRBV30, with 9 bases fitting TRBD2. The CDR3 is 13 residues long. Germline trimming cut 7 bases from V and 0 bases from J; bases unmatched to any gene: 4. Germline V lookup: CDR1 GTSNPN, CDR2 SVGIG (reference sequence).

This chain links TRBV19 with TRBJ2-3; D is perhaps TRBD2 (6 bases). Germline V gene sequence: CDR1 LNHDA, CDR2 SQIVND (reference sequence). The CDR3 has 16 residues. With 4 bases removed from V and 0 bases from J, the gap between germline ends came to 14 bases. CDR3 sequence reads: CASSTGETPSTDTQYF. The CDR3 DNA reads as TGTGCCAGTAGTACGGGGGAGACACCTAGCACAGATACGCAGTATTTT.

The V gene is TRBV19, the J gene TRBJ2-1; D not certain. Per the germline V gene, CDR1 is LNHDA and CDR2 is SQIVND (reference sequence). The CDR3 has 12 residues. Trimming took 2 bases from V and 7 from J, leaving 6 bases between them. CDR3 in DNA: TGTGCCAGTAGTATACTTCTGAATGAGCAGTTCTTC. Amino acids: CASSILLNEQFF.

The chain combines TRBV2 with TRBJ1-1; possible D gene TRBD1, 6 bases. This CDR3 is 13 amino acids long. From germline, CDR1 is SNHLY and CDR2 FYNNEI. V lost 4 bases to trimming and J lost 5 bases, with 11 bases between them. CDR3 DNA: TGTGCCAGCAGTGTAAACAGGGTTACTGAAGCTTTCTTT. Translating it yields CASSVNRVTEAFF.

The chain uses TRBV5-1 and TRBJ2-7, with 9 positions matching TRBD1. CDR1 is SGHRS and CDR2 is YFSETQ in the germline V gene. The V and J ends lost 4 bases and 7 bases, in that order; junction bases with no gene match: 12. The CDR3 runs to 15 residues. The CDR3 protein is CASSRPGQGPQEQYF. Here the CDR3 DNA reads TGCGCCAGCAGCAGACCGGGACAGGGACCTCAGGAGCAGTACTTC.